This T cell receptor beta chain emerged from a study of blood T cell repertoires in COVID-19. On the study more broadly: Sites across the United States, Italy and Spain contributed samples from acute and convalescent COVID-19. The analysed material was cDNA or gDNA that came from T cells, B-cell-depleted T cells, or PBMCs.

Source study methods: Estimated nucleated cell counts came from reference gene primer amplification. TCRdb's table, derived via immunoSEQ multiplex PCR, lists solely in-frame clones and lacks some. Clone size and V and J calls were adopted from that table, with D and trimming inferred from the DNA. Of some 90,000 clones in the sample, 75% to 90% are singletons; the top ten hold approximately 5.2%. Sequencing input: peripheral blood. The clonotype originates from an elderly woman with active COVID-19.

The CDR3 sequence: CASSVGGTEYGYTF. The CDR3 coding sequence is TGTGCCAGCAGCGTAGGCGGGACGGAATATGGCTACACCTTC. The J gene is TRBJ1-2, the V gene TRBV9, with a possible D match to TRBD1 (5 bases). Germline CDR1 and CDR2: SGDLS and YYNGEE. This CDR3 comprises 14 residues. With 0 bases removed from V and 5 bases from J, the gap between germline ends came to 11 bases.